Included here is one TCR beta chain sequence, with context. The data were taken from a study of T cell changes during pregnancy in multiple sclerosis. Produced via immunoSEQ multiplex PCR; TCRdb's table is partial and in-frame only. This sample has tens of thousands of clones; 70% to 90% occur once, and the top ten carry about 6.3%. V was pared by 6 bases and J by 10 bases, with 9 bases of the junction left unmatched. Germline V gene sequence: CDR1 ENHRY, CDR2 SYGVKD. This CDR3 is 13 amino acids long. This clonotype was obtained from a female donor in good health, enrolled as a control in a pregnancy study. The rearrangement joins TRBV10-3 to TRBJ2-1; 7 positions agree with TRBD1. The sample was CD8+ T cells from peripheral blood mononuclear cells, taken after pregnancy. This chain's CDR3 is CAISPVGGGEQFF. As DNA, the CDR3 is TGTGCCATCAGCCCCGTAGGGGGCGGAGAGCAGTTCTTC.